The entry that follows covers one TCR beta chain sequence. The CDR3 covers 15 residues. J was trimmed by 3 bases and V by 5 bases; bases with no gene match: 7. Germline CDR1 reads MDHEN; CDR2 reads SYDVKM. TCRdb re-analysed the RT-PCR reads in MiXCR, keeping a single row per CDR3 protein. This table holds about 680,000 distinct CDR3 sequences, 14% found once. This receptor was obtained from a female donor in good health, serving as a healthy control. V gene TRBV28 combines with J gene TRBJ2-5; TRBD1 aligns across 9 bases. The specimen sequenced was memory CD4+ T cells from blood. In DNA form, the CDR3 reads TGTGCCAGCAGTACATCATGGGACAGGGAAGAGACCCAGTACTTC. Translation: CASSTSWDREETQYF.